This entry lists 5 T cell receptor beta chains sequenced from one sample in a study of Ad26.COV2.S vaccination and SARS-CoV-2 variants. Measured with immunoSEQ multiplex PCR; TCRdb has only the in-frame clones, and not every one. The top ten hold 3.6% of the sample, which has 350,000 to 500,000 clones, 85% to 90% seen once. The treatment is: some 20 received Ad26.COV2.S at low or high dose, single or two shots; a few received placebo; per-sample allocation not given. Day 63 following the first vaccine or placebo injection was when the samples were taken. The sample in question was peripheral blood, obtained in a trial of Ad26.COV2.S vaccine versus placebo. The receptors originated from a person aged 18-65 years who received the Ad26.COV2.S COVID-19 vaccine or a placebo.

This clone was detected once. The V call is TRBV12-3 or TRBV12-4, the J call TRBJ1-1; no reliable D call. The CDR3 length is 13 residues. V gave up 8 bases and J gave up 0 bases, with 10 bases separating them. This CDR3 reads CASGRDLNTEAFF. The CDR3 region has the DNA TGTGCCAGCGGCCGGGATTTGAACACTGAAGCTTTCTTT.

This clone was seen a few times. The V and J genes are TRBV6-1 and TRBJ2-7, with D perhaps TRBD2 (5 bases). Trimming removed 2 bases at V and 0 bases at J, with 11 bases between. CDR3 size: 15 residues. CDR1 is MNHNS and CDR2 is SASEGT in the germline V gene. The CDR3 sequence is CASSERGGSSYEQYF. In nucleotides, the CDR3 is TGTGCCAGCAGTGAACGTGGAGGCAGCTCCTACGAGCAGTACTTC.

This chain uses TRBV6-1 with TRBJ2-7, with a tentative D call TRBD2 (6 bases). The germline gives CDR1 MNHNS, CDR2 SASEGT. The CDR3 length is 16 residues. V was pared by 4 bases and J by 2 bases, with 18 bases between. CDR3 sequence (DNA): TGTGCCAGCAGTGCCCCCGACCGGGGGTTTACCTACGAGCAGTACTTC. Amino acid sequence: CASSAPDRGFTYEQYF.

The chain carries TRBV5-4 and TRBJ2-3, with 8 nucleotides matching TRBD1. Looked up from germline, CDR1 is SGHNT and CDR2 is YYREEE (reference sequence). The length of the CDR3 is 16 residues. Losses at the gene ends were 3 bases for V and 3 bases for J; bases not matched to a gene: 9. Written as DNA, the CDR3 is TGTGCCAGCAGCTCGGGACAGGCAAGGCGTACAGATACGCAGTATTTT. It encodes CASSSGQARRTDTQYF.

The CDR3 spells CARGTGNEQYF. DNA of the CDR3: TGTGCCAGAGGGACAGGGAACGAGCAGTACTTC. The V call is TRBV2, the J call TRBJ2-7; 9 bases agree with TRBD1. Germline trimming cut 9 bases from V and 5 bases from J; bases unmatched to any gene: 2. Germline V CDR1 and CDR2: SNHLY, FYNNEI. This CDR3 region has 11 residues.